A single sample gave rise to the 28 T cell receptor beta chains below, sequenced in a study of T cell repertoires in ileal Crohn's disease. TCRdb keeps only in-frame clones here, not all; method: immunoSEQ multiplex PCR. The sample records more than 15,000 clones, more than 65% being singletons. Time point reported: neoterminal ileum biopsy at postoperative endoscopy, about 6 months after surgery. The specimen was ileal tissue. These receptors all stem from an adult with Crohn's disease.

The genes are TRBV19 and TRBJ1-2, with D perhaps TRBD1 (5 bases). This CDR3 contains 16 residues. Per the germline V gene, CDR1 is LNHDA and CDR2 is SQIVND (reference sequence). V lost 7 bases and J 4 bases, leaving 22 bases between the germline ends. Here the CDR3 DNA reads TGTGCCAGTACCCCCCCCACGGTGCGGGACCGCTATGGCTACACCTTC. Encoded protein: CASTPPTVRDRYGYTF. Using reference TRBV19 and TRBJ1-2 for the parts outside the CDR3, the full variable domain is DGGITQSPKYLFRKEGQNVTLSCEQNLNHDAMYWYRQDPGQGLRLIYYSQIVNDFQKGDIAEGYSVSREKKESFPLTVTSAQKNPTAFYLCASTPPTVRDRYGYTFGSGTRLTVV.

This chain connects TRBV7-6 to TRBJ2-7, with D tentatively TRBD1 (6 bases). The CDR3 contains 14 residues. Trimming took 4 bases from V and 7 from J, leaving 17 bases between them. CDR1 is SGHVS, CDR2 FNYEAQ, per germline. CDR3: CASSSYGIRGEQYF. In DNA form, the CDR3 reads TGTGCCAGCAGCTCGTATGGCATCAGGGGAGAGCAGTACTTC.

The chain is built from TRBV19 and TRBJ1-1, with D possibly TRBD1 on 6 matching bases. Looked up from germline, CDR1 is LNHDA and CDR2 is SQIVND (reference sequence). The germline V and J ends were trimmed by 0 bases and 2 bases, with 16 bases remaining between them. The CDR3 has 17 amino acids. CDR3 coding DNA: TGTGCCAGTAGTATAGATGGCCCCGGGACACTTAACACTGAAGCTTTCTTT. The encoded protein is CASSIDGPGTLNTEAFF.

This clone was observed a single time. This sequence joins TRBV7-9 and TRBJ2-1, with 9 bases aligning to TRBD1. V gave up 2 bases and J gave up 6 bases; unmatched junction bases: 11. CDR1 SEHNR and CDR2 FQNEAQ come from the germline V gene (reference sequence). The CDR3 runs to 17 residues. CDR3: CASSLNRRNRGLNEQFF. CDR3 DNA sequence: TGTGCCAGCAGCTTAAACCGCCGGAACAGGGGGCTCAATGAGCAGTTCTTC. The full variable domain, with the rest looked up from reference TRBV7-9 and TRBJ2-1, is DTGVSQNPRHKITKRGQNVTFRCDPISEHNRLYWYRQTLGQGPEFLTYFQNEAQLEKSRLLSDRFSAERPKGSFSTLEIQRTEQGDSAMYLCASSLNRRNRGLNEQFFGPGTRLTVL.

This chain connects TRBV2 to TRBJ2-7, with 11 nucleotides matching TRBD1. Germline loops: CDR1 SNHLY, CDR2 FYNNEI. V lost 9 bases to trimming and J lost 7 bases; unmatched junction nucleotides: 8. The CDR3 covers 13 residues. This CDR3 reads CASGGTGGREQYF. The CDR3, as DNA: TGTGCCAGTGGAGGGACAGGGGGACGTGAGCAGTACTTC.

As DNA, the CDR3 is TGCGCCAGCAGCCAAGAGGACGGGGGGCTGACCGGGGAGCTGTTTTTT. It translates to CASSQEDGGLTGELFF. The rearrangement links TRBV4-1 to TRBJ2-2; the D gene is possibly TRBD2 (7 bases). The germline CDR1 and CDR2 sequences are MGHRA and YSYEKL. The CDR3 is 16 residues long. V was pared by 0 bases and J by 5 bases, with 13 bases between.

V is TRBV19 and J is TRBJ1-5; 8 nucleotides match TRBD1. Unmatched junction bases numbered 7, after V lost 9 bases and J lost 3 bases. This CDR3 is 14 amino acids long. CDR1 and CDR2 (germline): LNHDA, SQIVND (reference sequence). CDR3 loop: CASSRQGNNQPQHF. The CDR3 DNA sequence: TGTGCCAGCTCCCGACAGGGGAACAATCAGCCCCAGCATTTT.

V usage is TRBV9 and J usage is TRBJ2-7; 9 bases line up with TRBD1. V trimming: 4 bases; J trimming: 5 bases; junction bases outside the gene matches: 7. The CDR3 contains 14 residues. CDR1 and CDR2 (germline): SGDLS, YYNGEE. The chain's CDR3 is CASSPGQGRDEQYF. In DNA form, the CDR3 reads TGTGCCAGCAGCCCCGGACAGGGGCGGGACGAGCAGTACTTC.

The chain carries TRBV6-1 and TRBJ1-4; 12 nucleotides line up with TRBD1. This CDR3 region has 20 residues. Germline V gives CDR1 MNHNS, CDR2 SASEGT. The V segment lost 4 bases and the J segment 7 bases; nucleotides outside the gene matches: 19. The CDR3 protein is CASSGLTRDRGLLSGEKLFF. The CDR3 bases are TGTGCCAGCAGTGGTCTAACGAGGGACAGGGGGCTGCTAAGCGGTGAAAAACTGTTTTTT.

This clone appeared a few times. The V call is TRBV5-6, the J call TRBJ1-2; the match to TRBD1 covers 8 bases. The CDR3 has 15 amino acids. In germline, CDR1 is SGHDT, CDR2 YYEEEE. V lost 3 bases, J lost 5 bases, and 9 bases stayed unmatched. The CDR3 is CASSWGSDRDYGYTF. The CDR3 DNA is TGTGCCAGCAGCTGGGGTTCGGACAGGGATTATGGCTACACCTTC.

The chain uses TRBV30 and TRBJ1-6; TRBD1 matches at 7 bases. This CDR3 is built from 13 residues. Germline V gene sequence: CDR1 GTSNPN, CDR2 SVGIG (reference sequence). V dropped 5 bases and J dropped 8; count of bases not matched to a gene: 6. The CDR3 sequence: CAWAKDRDSPLHF. Here the CDR3 DNA reads TGTGCCTGGGCCAAAGACAGGGATTCACCCCTCCACTTT.

The chain combines TRBV7-6 with TRBJ2-2; D not certain. Looked up from germline, CDR1 is SGHVS and CDR2 is FNYEAQ. Trimming left V 4 bases short and J 6 bases short, with 6 bases between. The CDR3 contains 12 residues. The CDR3 coding sequence is TGTGCCAGCAGCTCGAGTCCCGGGGAGCTGTTTTTT. Its translation is CASSSSPGELFF.

This clone was recorded a few times. The V call is TRBV19, the J call TRBJ2-5; tentative D call: TRBD2 (5 bases). This CDR3 comprises 13 residues. Trimming stripped 5 bases from V and 4 bases from J, with 11 bases between. The germline gives CDR1 LNHDA, CDR2 SQIVND (reference sequence). CDR3 residues: CASSFQRGETQYF. CDR3 DNA: TGTGCCAGTAGTTTTCAACGGGGAGAGACCCAGTACTTC.

This chain uses TRBV6-1 with TRBJ2-5, with a weak D call TRBD2 (6 bases). Trimming removed 8 bases from V and 6 bases from J, with 19 bases in between. Per germline, CDR1 MNHNS and CDR2 SASEGT. The CDR3 runs 14 residues. CDR3 sequence (DNA): TGTGCCAGCGCGCTGGGGGGATTCGAACAGACCCAGTACTTC. This gives the protein CASALGGFEQTQYF.

About this clone: At one end the junction does not follow the germline gene, possibly because of a read error. The gene calls are TRBV7-2 and TRBJ1-1, with a tentative D call TRBD1 (6 bases). CDR1 is SGHTA, CDR2 FQGNSA, per germline. CDR3 length: 15 amino acids. CDR3: CASNLDRTANTEAFF. The CDR3 DNA reads as TGTGCCAGCAACTTAGATCGGACAGCGAACACTGAAGCTTTCTTT.

V and J are TRBV10-1 and TRBJ1-2; a possible D gene is TRBD1 (5 bases). Deletions cut 9 bases from V and 8 bases from J, with 34 bases between. Germline assignment: CDR1 WNHNN and CDR2 SYGVQD (reference sequence). The CDR3 has 18 amino acids. The CDR3 loop is CARGLVGRNREPLLGYTF. The CDR3 nucleotides are TGCGCCAGGGGACTTGTTGGACGGAATCGAGAGCCACTCTTGGGCTACACCTTC.

The chain combines TRBV5-1 with TRBJ2-7, with D possibly TRBD2 on 5 matching bases. V gave up 2 bases and J gave up 0 bases, with 12 bases separating them. The V gene's germline CDR1 is SGHRS and CDR2 YFSETQ. The CDR3 consists of 15 residues. The CDR3 region has the DNA TGCGCCAGCAGCTTTTTTTCGGGAAGCTCCTACGAGCAGTACTTC. It translates to CASSFFSGSSYEQYF.

V gene TRBV2 combines with J gene TRBJ2-2; possibly TRBD2 for D (5 bases). CDR1 SNHLY and CDR2 FYNNEI come from the germline V gene. CDR3 size: 15 residues. Trimming shortened V by 4 bases and J by 8 bases, and 17 bases separated the two germline ends. The CDR3 nucleotides are TGTGCCAGCAGTGTTCTAGGACTGATCGTAGGGGAGCTGTTTTTT. It yields the protein CASSVLGLIVGELFF. Full variable domain (missing parts from reference TRBV2 and TRBJ2-2): EPEVTQTPSHQVTQMGQEVILRCVPISNHLYFYWYRQILGQKVEFLVSFYNNEISEKSEIFDDQFSVERPDGSNFTLKIRSTKLEDSAMYFCASSVLGLIVGELFFGEGSRLTVL.

The genes are TRBV5-1 and TRBJ2-2; 7 nucleotides agree with TRBD1. V was clipped by 0 bases and J by 4 bases; unmatched bases: 3. The CDR3 is made up of 15 amino acids. The germline CDR1 and CDR2 sequences are SGHRS and YFSETQ. CDR3 nucleotides: TGCGCCAGCAGCTTGGACAGGGGCGTCACCGGGGAGCTGTTTTTT. It yields the protein CASSLDRGVTGELFF.

The chain employs TRBV4-2 and TRBJ1-1, with D possibly being TRBD1 (5 bases). Between the trimmed V and J ends, which lost 4 bases and 6 bases, there was a span of 15 bases. This CDR3 has 14 residues. The germline V gene encodes CDR1 LGHNA and CDR2 YNFKEQ. The CDR3 DNA reads as TGTGCCAGCAGCCCCCCTGCCAGGGCCTCTGAAGCTTTCTTT. Translated: CASSPPARASEAFF.

The CDR3 loop is CASRGRETDTQYF. In nucleotides, the CDR3 is TGTGCCAGCAGGGGTCGGGAGACAGATACGCAGTATTTT. The chain is built from TRBV11-2 and TRBJ2-3, with D perhaps TRBD2 (6 bases). The CDR3 length is 13 residues. Germline CDR1 is SGHAT and CDR2 is FQNNGV. Trimming took off 6 bases at V and 3 bases at J, with 10 bases between the two ends.

The chain is built from TRBV10-3 and TRBJ2-2, with a weak D call TRBD2 (5 bases). Trimming removed 4 bases from V and 8 bases from J, with 11 bases in between. The CDR3 totals 13 residues. The germline V gene encodes CDR1 ENHRY and CDR2 SYGVKD. The CDR3 DNA is TGTGCCATCAGTGTACGGGGTGAGGGGGAGCTGTTTTTT. Translation gives CAISVRGEGELFF.

CDR3 in DNA: TGTGCCAGCAGTGAAGCCCGGTTAGGGGGTTCACCCCTCCACTTT. Protein product: CASSEARLGGSPLHF. This chain uses TRBV6-1 with TRBJ1-6, with TRBD1 as a possible D gene (6 bases). Germline V lookup: CDR1 MNHNS, CDR2 SASEGT. Deletions cut 0 bases from V and 9 bases from J, with 12 bases between. This CDR3 spans 15 amino acids.

The V gene is TRBV29-1, the J gene TRBJ2-2; TRBD2 agrees at 7 bases. This CDR3 is 13 amino acids long. Germline CDR1 reads SQVTM; CDR2 reads ANQGSEA. After removal of 7 bases from V and 0 bases from J, the junction contained 2 bases not matched to a gene. CDR3: CSAREANTGELFF. The CDR3 bases are TGCAGCGCCCGGGAGGCGAACACCGGGGAGCTGTTTTTT.

The V and J genes are TRBV5-1 and TRBJ2-6; D is uncertain. The V end was cut by 7 bases, the J end by 0 bases, with 17 bases between. Germline-derived CDR1 and CDR2 are SGHRS and YFSETQ. This CDR3 region has 17 residues. This CDR3 is CASLGRIASSGANVLTF. In DNA form, the CDR3 reads TGCGCCAGCCTTGGAAGGATAGCCAGCTCTGGGGCCAACGTCCTGACTTTC.

The rearrangement links TRBV15 to TRBJ2-3, with 7 bases that match TRBD1. V lost 0 bases and J lost 3; bases outside the gene matches: 6. Germline lookup yields CDR1 LNHNV and CDR2 YYDKDF (reference sequence). The CDR3 contains 16 residues. The CDR3 nucleotides are TGTGCCACCAGCAGAGAATGGGGGACAGTAACAGATACGCAGTATTTT. This codes for CATSREWGTVTDTQYF.

The genes are TRBV6-6 and TRBJ2-5; 14 nucleotides line up with TRBD2. Germline values: CDR1 MNHNY, CDR2 SVGAGI (reference sequence). This CDR3 is 16 amino acids long. With V trimmed by 6 bases and J by 4 bases, 7 bases remained unmatched. The CDR3 DNA reads TGTGCCAGCAGAATGGGGACTAGCGGGAGAGGAGAGACCCAGTACTTC. The encoded protein is CASRMGTSGRGETQYF.

The rearrangement links TRBV29-1 to TRBJ2-1; 7 positions agree with TRBD1. Looked up from germline, CDR1 is SQVTM and CDR2 is ANQGSEA. V shed 4 bases and J 0 bases; nucleotides not matched to a gene: 6. CDR3 length: 15 amino acids. CDR3 nucleotides: TGCAGCGTTGCGAGGACAGGAAGCTCCTACAATGAGCAGTTCTTC. Residues: CSVARTGSSYNEQFF.